The source of this T cell receptor beta chain is a study of early T cells in non-severe SARS-CoV-2 infection. Regarding the study as a whole: VDJdb-based annotation leaned toward anti-spike CD8 responses and missed private and CD4 specificities.

V dropped 4 bases and J dropped 5 bases, with 15 bases sitting between them. This CDR3 region has 14 residues. The germline V gene encodes CDR1 SGHRS and CDR2 YFSETQ. This clonotype was counted a few times. Its matching antigen is unknown. Unique molecular identifiers were attached to individual cDNA molecules. TCRdb itself ran the 5' RACE reads through MiXCR, one entry per CDR3 protein. The repertoire holds about 48,000 distinct CDR3 sequences, with 8.5% to 10% as singletons. This sequence was found in an adult who was a healthcare worker with PCR-confirmed SARS-CoV-2 infection or an uninfected control (not recorded which). The specimen sequenced was whole blood. V gene TRBV5-1 combines with J gene TRBJ2-5, with D perhaps matching TRBD1 or TRBD2 (5 bases each). CDR3 amino acids: CASSPGTPGETQYF. The CDR3 nucleotides are TGCGCCAGCAGCCCCGGGACGCCCGGGGAGACCCAGTACTTC. Supplemented by reference TRBV5-1 and TRBJ2-5, the full variable domain reads KAGVTQTPRYLIKTRGQQVTLSCSPISGHRSVSWYQQTPGQGLQFLFEYFSETQRNKGNFPGRFSGRQFSNSRSEMNVSTLELGDSALYLCASSPGTPGETQYFGPGTRLLVL.